This passage covers 27 T cell receptor beta chains from one sample sequenced in a study of shared clonotypes between healthy human individuals (dated by TCRdb to 2019 to 2021). Library preparation used the immunoSEQ multiplex PCR assay. The table comes from immuneACCESS by way of TCRdb, which keeps in-frame sequences with V and J called. Part of the clones is missing from these tables; in studies checked, under half for an unresolved V gene and the rest for unknown reasons. The sample data list some 1,600,000 clones, and around 98% of these were observed just once. Around 0.47% of the sample goes to the ten largest clones. Sequencing used naive CD4+ T cells sorted from blood. The meaning of the sample's cell subset or site label: CD45RA+ positively selected. The source is a man aged 25 to 40 in good health.

The gene calls are TRBV7-9 and TRBJ2-7; 7 positions match TRBD2. The CDR3 runs to 15 residues. With 3 bases clipped from V and 2 bases from J, the junction kept 7 bases outside the gene matches. CDR1 and CDR2 (germline): SEHNR, FQNEAQ (reference sequence). For the CDR3, the DNA is TGTGCCAGCAGCTTCACACCCGGGAGGACCTACGAGCAGTACTTC. Its translation: CASSFTPGRTYEQYF.

The chain recombines TRBV6-1 with TRBJ1-5; unclear D gene. This CDR3 spans 14 amino acids. The germline V gene has CDR1 MNHNS and CDR2 SASEGT. Trimming stripped 7 bases from V and 2 bases from J, with 12 bases between. The CDR3 protein is CASTPSRGNQPQHF. CDR3 DNA sequence: TGTGCCAGCACCCCCTCGCGCGGCAATCAGCCCCAGCATTTT.

On this clone itself: Other DNA sequences of this sample code for an identical CDR3. The chain recombines TRBV10-3 with TRBJ2-7; D gene uncertain. There are 12 residues in the CDR3. V was clipped by 3 bases and J by 2 bases, with 5 bases between them. Germline lookup yields CDR1 ENHRY and CDR2 SYGVKD. Here the CDR3 reads CAISERAYEQYF. The CDR3 DNA reads as TGTGCCATCAGTGAACGGGCCTACGAGCAGTACTTC.

The rearrangement uses TRBV14 and TRBJ2-1; D is unresolved. Between the trimmed V and J ends, which lost 6 bases and 1 base, there was a span of 16 bases. Germline V gene lookup returns CDR1 SGHDN and CDR2 FVKESK. CDR3 length: 16 amino acids. The CDR3 sequence: CASSIRTAGSYNEQFF. In nucleotides, the CDR3 is TGTGCCAGCAGTATCCGGACCGCCGGTTCCTACAATGAGCAGTTCTTC.

The chain recombines TRBV14 with TRBJ2-5; possible D gene TRBD1, 5 bases. CDR3 size: 17 residues. The germline V and J ends were trimmed by 6 bases and 1 base, with 21 bases remaining between them. CDR1 and CDR2 from the germline V gene are SGHDN and FVKESK. CDR3 bases: TGTGCCAGCAGAATTAGACAGACCCTAGGCCTCCAAGAGACCCAGTACTTC. Translating it yields CASRIRQTLGLQETQYF.

The CDR3 reads CASSRDRSSYNEQFF. The CDR3 DNA reads TGCGCCAGCAGTCGCGACAGAAGCTCCTACAATGAGCAGTTCTTC. This rearrangement joins TRBV10-1 to TRBJ2-1, with TRBD1 as a possible D gene (5 bases). This CDR3 contains 15 residues. Germline V gene data show CDR1 as WNHNN and CDR2 as SYGVQD (reference sequence). Trimming shortened V by 5 bases and J by 0 bases, and 11 bases separated the two germline ends.

The chain employs TRBV18 and TRBJ2-6, with TRBD2 as a possible D gene (5 bases). The CDR3 runs 19 residues. V lost 1 base, J lost 0 bases, and 16 bases lay in between. Per the germline V gene, CDR1 is KGHSH and CDR2 is LQKENI. CDR3 DNA: TGTGCCAGCTCACCACTCGCCGGGGTACTTAGCTCTGGGGCCAACGTCCTGACTTTC. It codes for CASSPLAGVLSSGANVLTF.

Details on this clone: A read error may produce the germline difference seen at one junction end. This rearrangement joins TRBV5-1 to TRBJ2-5, with TRBD2 matching 12 bases. The CDR3 covers 17 residues. Germline assignment: CDR1 SGHRS and CDR2 YFSETQ. DNA for the CDR3: TGCGCCAACAGCTTGGGGGGCCTAGCGGGAGGGCGAGAGACCCAGTACTTC. Its translation is CANSLGGLAGGRETQYF.

The chain links TRBV9 to TRBJ2-5, with 7 positions matching TRBD2. Germline assignment: CDR1 SGDLS and CDR2 YYNGEE. The CDR3 sequence is 20 residues long. The trim removed 4 bases at V and 5 bases at J, leaving 26 bases unmatched. The CDR3 DNA is TGTGCCAGCAGCACCACTAGGGAGGGCTTCCGTTACCGCAACTCGGAGACCCAGTACTTC. It specifies CASSTTREGFRYRNSETQYF.

The rearrangement joins TRBV5-5 to TRBJ1-2, with D unresolved. Trimming cost V 2 bases and J 4 bases, with 12 bases left between them. The CDR3 contains 14 residues. Germline loops: CDR1 SGHKS, CDR2 YYEKEE (reference sequence). The DNA of the CDR3 is TGTGCCAGCAGCTTTACTGTGGGATTCTATGGCTACACCTTC. Translated: CASSFTVGFYGYTF.

This chain links TRBV28 with TRBJ2-3, with TRBD1 matching over 9 bases. The length of the CDR3 is 19 residues. The germline V gene encodes CDR1 MDHEN and CDR2 SYDVKM. Trimming cost V 3 bases and J 0 bases; bases outside gene matches: 13. The CDR3 here is CASSFYHPNRGRSTDTQYF. CDR3 nucleotides: TGTGCCAGCAGTTTCTACCACCCCAACAGGGGGCGGAGCACAGATACGCAGTATTTT.

V gene TRBV7-2 combines with J gene TRBJ2-7, with TRBD2 matching 9 bases. The CDR3 covers 14 residues. CDR1 is SGHTA and CDR2 is FQGNSA in the germline V gene. With 5 bases clipped from V and 5 bases from J, the junction kept 7 bases outside the gene matches. For the CDR3, the DNA is TGTGCCAGCAGCACCTCTAGCGGGGTCAACGAGCAGTACTTC. This encodes CASSTSSGVNEQYF. Together with reference TRBV7-2 and TRBJ2-7, the CDR3 gives the full variable domain: GAGVSQSPSNKVTEKGKDVELRCDPISGHTALYWYRQSLGQGLEFLIYFQGNSAPDKSGLPSDRFSAERTGGSVSTLTIQRTQQEDSAVYLCASSTSSGVNEQYFGPGTRLTVT.

The rearrangement joins TRBV10-3 to TRBJ1-1, with D perhaps TRBD1 (6 bases). The CDR3 runs 16 residues. V lost 6 bases and J lost 0, with 17 bases in between. Germline CDR1 is ENHRY and CDR2 is SYGVKD. CDR3 nucleotide sequence: TGTGCCATCAGGAAGACGGACAGAAACATGAACACTGAAGCTTTCTTT. Its protein product is CAIRKTDRNMNTEAFF.

This clone was detected once. V is TRBV4-2 and J is TRBJ2-3; 12 nucleotides match TRBD2. The CDR3 has 14 residues. Germline V gene lookup returns CDR1 LGHNA and CDR2 YNFKEQ. After removal of 1 base from V and 14 bases from J, the junction contained 7 bases not matched to a gene. CDR3 sequence reads: CASSQGPPSGRAYF. The CDR3 nucleotides read TGTGCCAGCAGCCAAGGACCCCCTAGCGGGAGGGCGTATTTT.

The J gene is TRBJ2-7, the V gene TRBV7-9, with no clear D. The CDR3 spans 14 residues. Germline CDR1 and CDR2: SEHNR and FQNEAQ (reference sequence). Trimming removed 2 bases at V and 2 bases at J, with 10 bases between. The DNA for the CDR3 is TGTGCCAGCAGCTTACAAGGGTACCCCTACGAGCAGTACTTC. It yields the protein CASSLQGYPYEQYF.

The chain is built from TRBV27 and TRBJ2-1; the match to TRBD2 covers 11 bases. Germline V gives CDR1 MNHEY, CDR2 SMNVEV (reference sequence). With 0 bases clipped from V and 4 bases from J, the junction kept 8 bases outside the gene matches. CDR3 length equals 18 residues. This CDR3 is CASSLSQVAGGRYNEQFF. The CDR3 bases are TGTGCCAGCAGTTTATCTCAAGTAGCGGGAGGGCGATACAATGAGCAGTTCTTC.

V usage is TRBV5-1 and J usage is TRBJ2-1; D gene uncertain. The CDR3 consists of 15 residues. With 2 bases removed from V and 0 bases from J, the gap between germline ends came to 9 bases. CDR1 and CDR2 (germline): SGHRS, YFSETQ. The CDR3 DNA follows: TGCGCCAGCAGCTTCGGCCTCGGCTCCTACAATGAGCAGTTCTTC. Translated, it gives CASSFGLGSYNEQFF.

The chain recombines TRBV10-3 with TRBJ2-1; D might be TRBD1 (5 bases). Between the trimmed V and J ends, which lost 5 bases and 1 base, there was a span of 9 bases. The germline CDR1 and CDR2 sequences are ENHRY and SYGVKD. The CDR3 covers 14 residues. The CDR3 reads CAISPSGSYNEQFF. DNA of the CDR3: TGTGCCATCAGTCCGTCAGGGTCCTACAATGAGCAGTTCTTC.

The genes are TRBV25-1 and TRBJ2-1; TRBD2 matches at 9 bases. Per the germline V gene, CDR1 is MGHDK and CDR2 is SYGVNS. Trimming at V came to 4 bases and at J to 6 bases, leaving 10 bases not matched to a gene. There are 16 residues in the CDR3. The CDR3 DNA is TGTGCCAGCAGTGCCCATACGGGACTAGCCGTCAATGAGCAGTTCTTC. This encodes CASSAHTGLAVNEQFF.

The chain recombines TRBV5-1 with TRBJ1-4; TRBD1 matches 8 bases. The CDR3 spans 14 residues. CDR1 and CDR2 from the germline V gene are SGHRS and YFSETQ. V trimming: 3 bases; J trimming: 8 bases; junction bases outside the gene matches: 6. The CDR3 region has the DNA TGCGCCAGCAGCTCCTCAGGGGGCGGGGAAAAACTGTTTTTT. It specifies CASSSSGGGEKLFF.

V gene TRBV29-1 combines with J gene TRBJ2-6; D is possibly TRBD2 (6 bases). The germline V gene has CDR1 SQVTM and CDR2 ANQGSEA. V was cut by 6 bases and J by 2 bases, with 14 bases left in between. The CDR3 covers 15 residues. CDR3 in DNA: TGCAGCGTCAGGCAGGGAGGTACTGGGGCCAACGTCCTGACTTTC. This translates into CSVRQGGTGANVLTF.

This chain uses TRBV14 with TRBJ1-5; D is undetermined. V lost 1 base and J 1 base, leaving 5 bases between the germline ends. Germline lookup yields CDR1 SGHDN and CDR2 FVKESK. The CDR3 is 14 amino acids. This CDR3 reads CASSQVLSNQPQHF. Here the CDR3 DNA reads TGTGCCAGCAGCCAAGTACTAAGCAATCAGCCCCAGCATTTT.

The count of this clone is one. V gene TRBV5-4 combines with J gene TRBJ2-3; possible D gene TRBD2, 6 bases. Trimming took 0 bases from V and 2 from J, leaving 13 bases between them. Germline V gene data show CDR1 as SGHNT and CDR2 as YYREEE (reference sequence). CDR3 length: 16 residues. The CDR3 coding sequence is TGTGCCAGCAGCTTGGTGCGGGACCTAACCACAGATACGCAGTATTTT. Its protein is CASSLVRDLTTDTQYF.

The chain joins TRBV5-1 to TRBJ2-4, with a tentative D call TRBD2 (6 bases). This CDR3 has 14 amino acids. CDR1 and CDR2 from the germline V gene are SGHRS and YFSETQ. Trimming stripped 4 bases from V and 3 bases from J, with 11 bases between. In DNA, the CDR3 is TGCGCCAGCAGCCTGGGACTTAACAAAAACATTCAGTACTTC. It translates to CASSLGLNKNIQYF. Using reference TRBV5-1 and TRBJ2-4 for the parts outside the CDR3, the full variable domain is KAGVTQTPRYLIKTRGQQVTLSCSPISGHRSVSWYQQTPGQGLQFLFEYFSETQRNKGNFPGRFSGRQFSNSRSEMNVSTLELGDSALYLCASSLGLNKNIQYFGAGTRLSVL.

The chain employs TRBV7-9 and TRBJ2-7; TRBD2 is a possible D gene (6 bases). The V and J ends lost 8 bases and 3 bases respectively, with 20 bases between them. Germline CDR1 SEHNR, CDR2 FQNEAQ (reference sequence). The CDR3 runs 15 residues. DNA for the CDR3: TGTGCCAGCGAGGCCCGGTCGGCGGGGCTCTACGAGCAGTACTTC. Its protein is CASEARSAGLYEQYF.

J is TRBJ2-3 and V is TRBV5-4; 12 positions match TRBD1. This CDR3 has 18 residues. Germline values: CDR1 SGHNT, CDR2 YYREEE (reference sequence). V dropped 0 bases and J dropped 4; count of bases not matched to a gene: 9. The CDR3 DNA reads as TGTGCCAGCAGCTTGGCCCGCCGAGGGACAGGGGGCCCAGATACGCAGTATTTT. Amino acid sequence: CASSLARRGTGGPDTQYF.

The chain employs TRBV11-2 and TRBJ1-2, with D perhaps TRBD1 (5 bases). Germline CDR1 SGHAT, CDR2 FQNNGV. The length of the CDR3 is 14 residues. V gave up 4 bases and J gave up 8 bases, with 17 bases separating them. The CDR3 nucleotides read TGTGCCAGCAGCTCGACAGCCCGACACCTAGGCTACACCTTC. Its translation: CASSSTARHLGYTF.